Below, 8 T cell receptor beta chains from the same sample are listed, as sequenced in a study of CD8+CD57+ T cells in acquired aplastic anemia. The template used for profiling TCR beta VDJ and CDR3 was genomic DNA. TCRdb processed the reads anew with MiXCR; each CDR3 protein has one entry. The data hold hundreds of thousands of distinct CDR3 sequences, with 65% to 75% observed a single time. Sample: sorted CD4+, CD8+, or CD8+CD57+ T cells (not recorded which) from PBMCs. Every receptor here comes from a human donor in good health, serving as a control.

The CDR3 DNA is TGTGCCAGCAGCTTATCGGGTGGGTGCAATGAGCAGTTCACCTTC. It is translated as CASSLSGGCNEQFTF. V is TRBV7-3 and J is TRBJ1-2; no reliable D call. The CDR3 is made up of 15 amino acids. V lost 2 bases and J 13 bases, leaving 23 bases between the germline ends. Germline lookup yields CDR1 SGHTA and CDR2 FQGTGA.

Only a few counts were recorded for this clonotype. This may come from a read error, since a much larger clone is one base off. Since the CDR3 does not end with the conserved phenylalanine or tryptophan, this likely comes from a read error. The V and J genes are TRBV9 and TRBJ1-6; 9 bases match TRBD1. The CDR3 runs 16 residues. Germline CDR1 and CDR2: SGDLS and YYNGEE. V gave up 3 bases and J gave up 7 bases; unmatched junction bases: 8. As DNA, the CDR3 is TGTGCCAGCAGCGCTACAGGGGGCTCGGAAAATTCACCCCTCCACTCT. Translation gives CASSATGGSENSPLHS.

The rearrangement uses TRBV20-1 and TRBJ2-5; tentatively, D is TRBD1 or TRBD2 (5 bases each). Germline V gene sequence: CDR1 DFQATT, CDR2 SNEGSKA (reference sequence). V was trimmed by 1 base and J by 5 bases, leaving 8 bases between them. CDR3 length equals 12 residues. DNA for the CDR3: TGCAGTGCTAGAGGGGGGATGGAGACCCAGTACTTC. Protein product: CSARGGMETQYF.

CDR3: CASSLEGASGSSYEQYF. The CDR3 DNA follows: TGTGCCAGCAGCTTAGAGGGCGCCTCCGGGTCCTCCTACGAGCAGTACTTC. The chain couples TRBV7-2 to TRBJ2-7; D gene unclear. Germline values: CDR1 SGHTA, CDR2 FQGNSA. The V gene lost 1 base and the J gene lost 0 bases, with 16 bases spanning the gap. The CDR3 contains 17 residues.

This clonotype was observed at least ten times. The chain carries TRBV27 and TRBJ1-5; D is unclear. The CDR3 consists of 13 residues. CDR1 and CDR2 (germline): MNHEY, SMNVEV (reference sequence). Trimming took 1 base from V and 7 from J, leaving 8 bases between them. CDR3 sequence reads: CASSLWPGQPQHF. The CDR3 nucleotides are TGTGCCAGCAGTTTATGGCCGGGCCAGCCCCAGCATTTT.

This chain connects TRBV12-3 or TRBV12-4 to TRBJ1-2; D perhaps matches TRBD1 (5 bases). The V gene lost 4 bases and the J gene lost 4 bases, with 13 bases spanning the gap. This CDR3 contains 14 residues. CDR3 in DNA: TGTGCCAGCAGTTCCCGAACGGGACGCTATGGCTACACCTTC. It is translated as CASSSRTGRYGYTF.

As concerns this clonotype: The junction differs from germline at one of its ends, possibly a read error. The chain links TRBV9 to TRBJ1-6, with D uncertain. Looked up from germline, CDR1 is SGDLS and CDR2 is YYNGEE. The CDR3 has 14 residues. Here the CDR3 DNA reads TGTGCTTCCTGCCGGCAGACTACGGGCTCAGAGATAGACTTT. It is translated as CASCRQTTGSEIDF.

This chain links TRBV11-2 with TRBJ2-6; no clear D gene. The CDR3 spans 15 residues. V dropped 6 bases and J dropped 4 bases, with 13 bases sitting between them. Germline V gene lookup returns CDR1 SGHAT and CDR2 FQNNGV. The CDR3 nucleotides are TGTGCCAGCAGTCTCCACGCTCCAGGGGCCAACGTCCTGACTTTC. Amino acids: CASSLHAPGANVLTF. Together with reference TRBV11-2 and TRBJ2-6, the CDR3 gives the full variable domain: EAGVAQSPRYKIIEKRQSVAFWCNPISGHATLYWYQQILGQGPKLLIQFQNNGVVDDSQLPKDRFSAERLKGVDSTLKIQPAKLEDSAVYLCASSLHAPGANVLTFGAGSRLTVL.